A selection of T cell receptor beta chains follows, all from one sample in a study of breast tumors, draining lymph nodes, adjacent tissues. Each CDR3 protein is one row after TCRdb ran MiXCR on the multiplex PCR reads. This table holds about 180,000 distinct CDR3 sequences, roughly a third found once. Sequenced: axillary lymph node tissue. The source of these receptors is a female donor with breast cancer. Some clones in this sample may be carry-over from other donors' samples. CDR3s include the opening cysteine and the closing phenylalanine or tryptophan. The order of the fields is CDR3 protein, CDR3 DNA, D gene, clone size, V gene, J gene. A D gene is named only where the DNA matches it firmly. For some rows the clone size is stated as once, few or many, or as a class when expanded; others skip it.

CDR3aa: CASSFLAGGRTGELFF
CDR3nt: TGTGCCAGCAGCTTCCTAGCGGGAGGGCGCACCGGGGAGCTGTTTTTT
d_gene: TRBD2
abundance: many
v_gene: TRBV9
j_gene: TRBJ2-2

CDR3aa: CSAWTGGASSPLHF
CDR3nt: TGCAGTGCCTGGACAGGGGGCGCCTCTTCACCCCTCCACTTT
d_gene: TRBD1
abundance: many
v_gene: TRBV20-1
j_gene: TRBJ1-6

CDR3aa: CASSASGGETQYF
CDR3nt: TGTGCCAGCAGTGCTAGCGGAGGGGAGACCCAGTACTTC
d_gene: TRBD2
abundance: many
v_gene: TRBV12-3/TRBV12-4
j_gene: TRBJ2-5

CDR3aa: CASSRAEGTDTQYF
CDR3nt: TGTGCCAGCTCTAGGGCGGAAGGCACAGATACGCAGTATTTT
d_gene: NA
abundance: many
v_gene: TRBV12-3/TRBV12-4
j_gene: TRBJ2-3

CDR3aa: CASSLGPISVLKSGELFF
CDR3nt: TGTGCCAGCAGCTTAGGCCCGATATCGGTACTAAAAAGCGGGGAGCTGTTTTTT
d_gene: NA
abundance: many
v_gene: TRBV7-2
j_gene: TRBJ2-2

CDR3aa: CASSYSRGGPASYGYTF
CDR3nt: TGTGCCAGCAGTTACTCGCGAGGAGGTCCCGCTAGCTATGGCTACACCTTC
d_gene: NA
abundance: NA
v_gene: TRBV6-5
j_gene: TRBJ1-2

CDR3aa: CASSLRTGAFTEAFF
CDR3nt: TGTGCCAGCAGTTTACGGACAGGGGCGTTCACTGAAGCTTTCTTT
d_gene: TRBD1
abundance: NA
v_gene: TRBV12-3/TRBV12-4
j_gene: TRBJ1-1

CDR3aa: CASSFLRPSGNTGELFF
CDR3nt: TGTGCCAGCAGCTTCCTCCGGCCTAGCGGGAACACCGGGGAGCTGTTTTTT
d_gene: TRBD2
abundance: NA
v_gene: TRBV7-8
j_gene: TRBJ2-2

CDR3aa: CASSSQDSSGYTF
CDR3nt: TGTGCCAGCAGCTCACAGGACAGTTCCGGCTACACCTTC
d_gene: NA
abundance: many
v_gene: TRBV11-3
j_gene: TRBJ1-2

CDR3aa: CSASGGKSEQYF
CDR3nt: TGCAGTGCTAGCGGGGGGAAGAGCGAGCAGTACTTC
d_gene: TRBD2
abundance: NA
v_gene: TRBV20-1
j_gene: TRBJ2-7

CDR3aa: CSAREYRGGGVNEQFF
CDR3nt: TGCAGTGCTAGAGAGTACAGGGGAGGGGGGGTGAATGAGCAGTTCTTC
d_gene: NA
abundance: NA
v_gene: TRBV20-1
j_gene: TRBJ2-1

CDR3aa: CASSSVLGTTGNTIYF
CDR3nt: TGTGCCAGCAGCTCCGTGCTCGGGACAACTGGAAACACCATATATTTT
d_gene: NA
abundance: NA
v_gene: TRBV11-3
j_gene: TRBJ1-3

CDR3aa: CASSPNEDRALTF
CDR3nt: TGTGCCAGCAGTCCGAACGAAGACAGGGCGCTGACTTTC
d_gene: TRBD1
abundance: many
v_gene: TRBV27
j_gene: TRBJ2-6

CDR3aa: CASSLVWGLAGAPTETQYF
CDR3nt: TGTGCCAGCAGCTTGGTGTGGGGCTTAGCGGGGGCCCCCACGGAGACCCAGTACTTC
d_gene: TRBD2
abundance: many
v_gene: TRBV5-4
j_gene: TRBJ2-5

CDR3aa: CASVYPGGDWYGYTF
CDR3nt: TGTGCCAGCGTTTATCCGGGGGGTGATTGGTATGGCTACACCTTC
d_gene: NA
abundance: NA
v_gene: TRBV6-5
j_gene: TRBJ1-2

CDR3aa: CASSRVGGGTQYF
CDR3nt: TGTGCCAGTAGTAGGGTGGGAGGCGGTACGCAGTATTTT
d_gene: NA
abundance: NA
v_gene: TRBV19
j_gene: TRBJ2-3

CDR3aa: CASAIGGSSTGELFF
CDR3nt: TGTGCCAGCGCCATAGGGGGCTCCAGCACCGGGGAGCTGTTTTTT
d_gene: TRBD1
abundance: NA
v_gene: TRBV11-3
j_gene: TRBJ2-2

CDR3aa: CASSLTSGEWDNEQFF
CDR3nt: TGTGCCAGCAGCTTGACCTCAGGGGAGTGGGACAATGAGCAGTTCTTC
d_gene: NA
abundance: many
v_gene: TRBV7-9
j_gene: TRBJ2-1

CDR3aa: CASSSARVLESLHF
CDR3nt: TGTGCCAGCAGCAGTGCTAGGGTTTTAGAATCCCTCCACTTT
d_gene: NA
abundance: NA
v_gene: TRBV7-9
j_gene: TRBJ1-6

CDR3aa: CASGFNVREETQYF
CDR3nt: TGTGCTAGTGGTTTTAATGTTCGGGAAGAGACCCAGTACTTC
d_gene: NA
abundance: once
v_gene: TRBV12-5
j_gene: TRBJ2-5

CDR3aa: CASQLGVSGANVLTF
CDR3nt: TGTGCCAGCCAATTAGGGGTCTCTGGGGCCAACGTCCTGACTTTC
d_gene: NA
abundance: many
v_gene: TRBV12-3/TRBV12-4
j_gene: TRBJ2-6

CDR3aa: CASSLGLAVSTDTQYF
CDR3nt: TGTGCCAGCAGTTTGGGGCTAGCGGTAAGCACAGATACGCAGTATTTT
d_gene: TRBD2
abundance: few
v_gene: TRBV27
j_gene: TRBJ2-3

CDR3aa: CASSLTGAGLGYTF
CDR3nt: TGTGCCAGCAGCTTAACGGGGGCGGGTTTGGGCTACACCTTC
d_gene: NA
abundance: many
v_gene: TRBV11-2
j_gene: TRBJ1-2

CDR3aa: CASSLGYSNQPQHF
CDR3nt: TGTGCCAGCAGCTTAGGATATAGCAATCAGCCCCAGCATTTT
d_gene: NA
abundance: many
v_gene: TRBV7-8
j_gene: TRBJ1-5

CDR3aa: CASSHGGTKVSGNTIYF
CDR3nt: TGTGCCAGCAGCCACGGCGGGACAAAAGTCTCTGGAAACACCATATATTTT
d_gene: NA
abundance: many
v_gene: TRBV6-5
j_gene: TRBJ1-3